Described below is a single T cell receptor beta chain sequence and its context. Sequencing used immunoSEQ multiplex PCR; TCRdb keeps in-frame clones, though not all of them. Counted here are 150,000 to 200,000 clones, about four fifths occurring once; the ten biggest clones make up approximately 3.6%. Cohort 3 donors were reported recovered after two negative PCRs, clearance, or symptom resolution. V trimming: 9 bases; J trimming: 2 bases; junction bases outside the gene matches: 6. This CDR3 is built from 14 residues. Germline values: CDR1 KGHDR, CDR2 SFDVKD. The sample comes from a study of blood T cell repertoires in COVID-19.

This sequence originates from a woman aged 60-70 years who had recovered from COVID-19. The V call is TRBV24-1, the J call TRBJ2-3; 8 bases match TRBD1. The sample was PBMCs or T cells enriched from blood (not recorded which). Here the CDR3 reads CATVSDRDTDTQYF. CDR3 DNA sequence: TGTGCCACCGTCTCGGACAGGGACACAGATACGCAGTATTTT.